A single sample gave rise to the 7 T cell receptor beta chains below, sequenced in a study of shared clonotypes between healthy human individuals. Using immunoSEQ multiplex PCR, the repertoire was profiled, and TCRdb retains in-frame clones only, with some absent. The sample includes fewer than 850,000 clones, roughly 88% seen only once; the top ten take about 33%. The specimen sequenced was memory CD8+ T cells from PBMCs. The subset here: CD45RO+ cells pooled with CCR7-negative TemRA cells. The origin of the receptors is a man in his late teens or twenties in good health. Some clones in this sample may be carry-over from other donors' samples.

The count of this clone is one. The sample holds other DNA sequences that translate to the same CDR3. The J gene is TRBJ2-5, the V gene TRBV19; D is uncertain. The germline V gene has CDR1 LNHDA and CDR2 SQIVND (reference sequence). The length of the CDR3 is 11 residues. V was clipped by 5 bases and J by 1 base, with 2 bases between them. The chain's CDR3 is CASSSQETQYF. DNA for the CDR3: TGTGCCAGTAGTTCCCAAGAGACCCAGTACTTC.

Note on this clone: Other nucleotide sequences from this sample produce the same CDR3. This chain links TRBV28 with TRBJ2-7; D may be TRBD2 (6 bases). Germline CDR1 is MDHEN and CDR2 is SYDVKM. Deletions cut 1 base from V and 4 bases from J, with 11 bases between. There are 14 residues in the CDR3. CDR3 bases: TGTGCCAGCAGTTTATCCGGGAGTACGTACGAGCAGTACTTC. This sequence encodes CASSLSGSTYEQYF.

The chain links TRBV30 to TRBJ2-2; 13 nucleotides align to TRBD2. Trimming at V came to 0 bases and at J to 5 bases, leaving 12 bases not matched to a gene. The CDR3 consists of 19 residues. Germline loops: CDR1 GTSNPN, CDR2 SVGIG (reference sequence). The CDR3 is CAWSVLRTSGRDSTGELFF. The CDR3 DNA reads TGTGCCTGGAGTGTACTCCGGACTAGCGGGAGAGACAGTACCGGGGAGCTGTTTTTT.

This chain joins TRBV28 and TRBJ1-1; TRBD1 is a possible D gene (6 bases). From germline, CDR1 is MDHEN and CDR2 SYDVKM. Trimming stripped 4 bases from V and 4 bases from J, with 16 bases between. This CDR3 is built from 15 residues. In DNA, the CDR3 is TGTGCCAGCAGTTGGGGGGCCAGGCAATCCACTGAAGCTTTCTTT. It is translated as CASSWGARQSTEAFF. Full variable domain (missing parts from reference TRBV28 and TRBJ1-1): DVKVTQSSRYLVKRTGEKVFLECVQDMDHENMFWYRQDPGLGLRLIYFSYDVKMKEKGDIPEGYSVSREKKERFSLILESASTNQTSMYLCASSWGARQSTEAFFGQGTRLTVV.

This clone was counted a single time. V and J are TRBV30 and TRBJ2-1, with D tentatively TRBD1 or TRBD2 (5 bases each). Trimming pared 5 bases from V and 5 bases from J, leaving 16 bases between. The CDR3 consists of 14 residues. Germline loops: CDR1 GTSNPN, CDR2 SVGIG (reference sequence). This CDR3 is CAWSRGGQHNEQFF. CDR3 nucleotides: TGTGCCTGGTCTCGGGGCGGGCAACACAATGAGCAGTTCTTC.

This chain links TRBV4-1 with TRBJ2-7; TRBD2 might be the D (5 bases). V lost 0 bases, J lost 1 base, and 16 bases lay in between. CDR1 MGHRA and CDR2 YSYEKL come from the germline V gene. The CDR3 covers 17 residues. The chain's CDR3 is CASSQEGGAAASYEQYF. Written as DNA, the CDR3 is TGCGCCAGCAGCCAAGAAGGCGGAGCAGCGGCGTCCTACGAGCAGTACTTC.

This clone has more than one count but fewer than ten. The CDR3 sequence: CASSQTVNEQYF. CDR3 DNA sequence: TGTGCCAGCAGCCAAACAGTTAACGAGCAGTACTTC. The rearrangement uses TRBV7-9 and TRBJ2-5, with D unclear. The DNA matches TRBJ2-7 better at its end, which makes the J call doubtful. This CDR3 is built from 12 residues. CDR1 and CDR2 (germline): SEHNR, FQNEAQ (reference sequence).